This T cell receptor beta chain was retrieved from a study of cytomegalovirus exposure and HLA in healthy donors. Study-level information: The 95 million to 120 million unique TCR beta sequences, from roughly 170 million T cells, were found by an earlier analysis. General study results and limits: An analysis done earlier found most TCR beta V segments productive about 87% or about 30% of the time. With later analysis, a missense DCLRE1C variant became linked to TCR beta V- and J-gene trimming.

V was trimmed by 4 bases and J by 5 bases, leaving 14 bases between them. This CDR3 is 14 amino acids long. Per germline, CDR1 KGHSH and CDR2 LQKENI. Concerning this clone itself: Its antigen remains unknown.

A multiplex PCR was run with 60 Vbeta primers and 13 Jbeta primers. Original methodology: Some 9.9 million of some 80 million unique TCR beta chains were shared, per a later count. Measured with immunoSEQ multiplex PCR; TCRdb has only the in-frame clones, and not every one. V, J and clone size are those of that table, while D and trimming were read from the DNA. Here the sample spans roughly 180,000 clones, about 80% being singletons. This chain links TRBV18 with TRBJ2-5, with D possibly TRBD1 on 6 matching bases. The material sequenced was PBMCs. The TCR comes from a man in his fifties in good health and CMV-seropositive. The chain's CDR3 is CASSLTRGKETQYF. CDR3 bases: TGTGCCAGCTCACTTACCAGGGGTAAGGAGACCCAGTACTTC.